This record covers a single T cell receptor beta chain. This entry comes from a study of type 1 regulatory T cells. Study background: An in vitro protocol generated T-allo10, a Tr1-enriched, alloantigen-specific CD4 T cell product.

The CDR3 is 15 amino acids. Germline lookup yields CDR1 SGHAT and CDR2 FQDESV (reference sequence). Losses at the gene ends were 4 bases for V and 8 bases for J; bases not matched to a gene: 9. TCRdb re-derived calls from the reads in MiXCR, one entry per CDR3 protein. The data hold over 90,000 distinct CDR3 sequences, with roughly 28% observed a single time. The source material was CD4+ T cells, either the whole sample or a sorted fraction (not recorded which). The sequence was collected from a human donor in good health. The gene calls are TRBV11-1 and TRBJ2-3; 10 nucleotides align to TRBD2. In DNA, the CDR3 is TGTGCCAGCAGCTATGGACTAGCGGAGGGTATTACGCAGTATTTT. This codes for CASSYGLAEGITQYF. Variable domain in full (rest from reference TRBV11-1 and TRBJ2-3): EAEVAQSPRYKITEKSQAVAFWCDPISGHATLYWYRQILGQGPELLVQFQDESVVDDSQLPKDRFSAERLKGVDSTLKIQPAELGDSAMYLCASSYGLAEGITQYFGPGTRLTVL.